This T cell receptor (beta chain) is drawn from a study of T cells in Graves' hyperthyroidism and ophthalmopathy. This clonotype was recorded at least ten times. Researchers took RNA transcripts and amplified the TCR beta CDR3 regions from them. With the HTBI primer set, the TCR CDR3 went through a first round of RT-PCR. Each CDR3 protein gets one entry after TCRdb re-called the multiplex PCR reads with MiXCR. The sample includes some 340,000 distinct CDR3 sequences, around 15% of them seen just once. Germline loops: CDR1 DFQATT, CDR2 SNEGSKA (reference sequence). V was clipped by 4 bases and J by 2 bases, with 15 bases between them. This CDR3 contains 14 residues.

Sequenced material: blood. The gene calls are TRBV20-1 and TRBJ2-7; D may be TRBD1 (8 bases). This clonotype was sampled from a woman between 40 and 50 years old with Graves' ophthalmopathy. The CDR3 sequence: CSAIYRGGTYEQYF. The CDR3, as DNA: TGCAGTGCTATCTACAGGGGGGGTACCTACGAGCAGTACTTC.